The 23 T cell receptor beta chains reported below all come from one sample, sequenced in a study of tumor and adjacent non-tumor tissue in lung cancer. TCRbeta libraries were built with three rounds of nested PCR, modified from ARM-PCR. Using its own MiXCR run on the multiplex PCR reads, TCRdb lists one record per CDR3 protein. Of 71,000 or so distinct CDR3 sequences listed, over 75% are singletons. This sample's RNA came from whole unsorted tissue. The sequencing input was lung tumor tissue. These receptors all stem from a woman aged 45-60 years with non-small cell lung cancer.

This clonotype has a count of ten or more. V usage is TRBV4-1 and J usage is TRBJ2-3; no firm D call. Germline loops: CDR1 MGHRA, CDR2 YSYEKL. The CDR3 covers 15 residues. V was pared by 3 bases and J by 6 bases, with 16 bases between. CDR3 in DNA: TGCGCCAGCAGCCAGTCGGAACGGCCCGCGGATACGCAGTATTTT. Translation gives CASSQSERPADTQYF.

About this clonotype itself: Compared with germline, one end of the junction differs, possibly owing to a read error. This chain joins TRBV5-5 and TRBJ2-1, with D hard to call. The CDR3 spans 11 residues. Germline CDR1 is SGHKS and CDR2 is YYEKEE (reference sequence). CDR3 residues: CAGSFEAEQLF. The DNA of the CDR3 is TGTGCCGGCAGCTTCGAAGCAGAGCAGCTCTTC.

With regard to this clonotype: A read error may produce the germline difference seen at one junction end. This rearrangement joins TRBV11-2 to TRBJ2-7; 8 positions match TRBD2. Per the germline V gene, CDR1 is SGHAT and CDR2 is FQNNGV. The CDR3 is 15 residues long. The DNA of the CDR3 is TGTGCCAGCTGCTTCGGATTAGCGGGATATGACGAACAGTACTTC. It encodes CASCFGLAGYDEQYF. The full variable domain, rest sourced from reference TRBV11-2 and TRBJ2-7, is EAGVAQSPRYKIIEKRQSVAFWCNPISGHATLYWYQQILGQGPKLLIQFQNNGVVDDSQLPKDRFSAERLKGVDSTLKIQPAKLEDSAVYLCASCFGLAGYDEQYFGPGTRLTVT.

The V gene is TRBV4-1, the J gene TRBJ1-1; D uncertain. Germline V CDR1 and CDR2: MGHRA, YSYEKL. Trimming removed 1 base at V and 7 bases at J, with 19 bases between. The CDR3 consists of 16 residues. The CDR3 DNA sequence: TGCGCCAGCAGCCAAGGTCTCTACAGCGTCGGCATTGAAGCTTTCTTT. This sequence encodes CASSQGLYSVGIEAFF.

Only one count was recorded for this clonotype. The germline gene is not matched at one end of the junction; a read error may be the cause. The chain recombines TRBV20-1 with TRBJ2-7; D call uncertain. The CDR3 consists of 11 residues. Germline CDR1 reads DFQATT; CDR2 reads SNEGSKA (reference sequence). The CDR3 protein is CSAISPGERYF. In DNA form, the CDR3 reads TGCAGTGCTATAAGTCCCGGCGAGCGGTACTTC.

To note about this clonotype: The missing conserved phenylalanine or tryptophan at the end of this CDR3 makes a read error likely. The chain uses TRBV4-1 and TRBJ2-1, with 10 nucleotides matching TRBD1. The CDR3 is 14 residues long. V lost 7 bases, J lost 8 bases, and 8 bases stayed unmatched. Germline loops: CDR1 MGHRA, CDR2 YSYEKL. The CDR3 reads CASNQGQGTHEQFY. In nucleotides, the CDR3 is TGCGCCAGCAACCAGGGACAGGGGACACATGAGCAGTTCTAC.

Worth noting for this clonotype: A junction end diverges from the germline sequence, so it may reflect a read error. The V call is TRBV10-3, the J call TRBJ2-3; the D gene is possibly TRBD1 (6 bases). The CDR3 consists of 15 residues. Germline V gene sequence: CDR1 ENHRY, CDR2 SYGVKD. The CDR3 DNA reads as TGTGCCATCAGTGAGGGGACAAGTAGCATAGATACGCAGTATTTT. Amino acids: CAISEGTSSIDTQYF.

J is TRBJ2-1 and V is TRBV20-1, with D possibly being TRBD1 (6 bases). Germline V gene data show CDR1 as DFQATT and CDR2 as SNEGSKA (reference sequence). This CDR3 has 12 residues. V lost 8 bases to trimming and J lost 8 bases, with 16 bases between them. The CDR3 is CSIPTGGDEQFF. CDR3 in DNA: TGCAGTATTCCGACAGGTGGGGATGAGCAGTTCTTC.

The V gene is TRBV28, the J gene TRBJ2-1; D possibly matches TRBD1 or TRBD2 (6 bases each). The germline V and J ends were trimmed by 7 bases and 8 bases, with 21 bases remaining between them. The CDR3 is made up of 15 amino acids. Germline-derived CDR1 and CDR2 are MDHEN and SYDVKM. Here the CDR3 DNA reads TGTGCCAGCAACCCGGAAGGGGGGTTCATCGATGAGCAGTTCTTC. This encodes CASNPEGGFIDEQFF.

This clonotype has a count of ten or more. The chain has TRBV5-1 and TRBJ1-2; TRBD1 might be the D (5 bases). There are 13 residues in the CDR3. Per germline, CDR1 SGHRS and CDR2 YFSETQ. Trimming removed 5 bases at V and 8 bases at J, with 16 bases between. This CDR3 is CASSSDNGRGYTF. The CDR3 DNA is TGCGCCAGCAGTTCGGACAACGGACGGGGCTACACCTTC. Looking up the rest from reference TRBV5-1 and TRBJ1-2 gives the full variable domain: KAGVTQTPRYLIKTRGQQVTLSCSPISGHRSVSWYQQTPGQGLQFLFEYFSETQRNKGNFPGRFSGRQFSNSRSEMNVSTLELGDSALYLCASSSDNGRGYTFGSGTRLTVV.

Comments on this clonotype: An end of the junction differs from the germline gene, which may be a read error. The chain links TRBV29-1 to TRBJ2-5, with unresolved D. Per the germline V gene, CDR1 is SQVTM and CDR2 is ANQGSEA. The CDR3 extends over 13 amino acids. The CDR3 reads CSVLGIDQEIQYF. The CDR3 DNA follows: TGCAGCGTTCTGGGGATAGACCAAGAGATCCAGTACTTC.

Regarding this clonotype: One end of the junction does not line up with germline, which may come from a read error. The chain carries TRBV12-3 or TRBV12-4 and TRBJ2-5; D perhaps matches TRBD1 (5 bases). The length of the CDR3 is 12 residues. Here the CDR3 reads CVSSPKGETQYF. In DNA form, the CDR3 reads TGTGTCAGCAGTCCGAAGGGGGAGACCCAGTACTTC.

A remark on this clonotype: A read error is likely, as this CDR3 ends without the conserved phenylalanine or tryptophan. The V and J genes are TRBV6-1 and TRBJ1-4; D may be TRBD1 (5 bases). The CDR3 loop spans 16 amino acids. From germline, CDR1 is MNHNS and CDR2 SASEGT. Trimming pared 0 bases from V and 5 bases from J, leaving 13 bases between. The CDR3, as DNA: TGTGCCAGCAGTGAAGCGCCGTGGGCAGGGAATGAAAAACTGTTTCTT. Its protein is CASSEAPWAGNEKLFL.

As regards this clonotype: The conserved phenylalanine or tryptophan normally closing the CDR3 is absent here, so this likely arose from a read error. The V call is TRBV4-3, the J call TRBJ2-1; 7 bases fit TRBD1. The CDR3 sequence is 15 residues long. CDR1 is LGHNA and CDR2 is YSLEER in the germline V gene. CDR3 protein: CASIQDRGLRNEQFS. The CDR3 region has the DNA TGCGCTAGCATCCAAGATAGGGGGCTAAGGAATGAGCAGTTCTCC.

Only one count was recorded for this clonotype. Because it lacks the conserved phenylalanine or tryptophan at the end, this CDR3 is likely a read error. No DNA is shown, since the ends of the CDR3 on it are uncertain; the CDR3 is the one TCRdb lists. The rearrangement uses TRBV6-2 or TRBV6-3 and TRBJ2-7; TRBD1 is taken as the D call from the table, unchecked against the DNA. In germline, CDR1 is MNHEY, CDR2 SVGEGT. The CDR3 length equals 13 residues, ends included. This CDR3 reads CASTPDNTYELYL.

Comment on this clonotype: Possible read error: a much larger clone is one base away. CDR3 DNA sequence: TGTGCCACCAGTGATTCGAACAAGGGGGTTTCAGAGACCCAGTACTTC. Encoded protein: CATSDSNKGVSETQYF. The chain joins TRBV24-1 to TRBJ2-5; D is possibly TRBD1 (6 bases). Germline CDR1 reads KGHDR; CDR2 reads SFDVKD. The V end lost 2 bases, the J end lost 4 bases, and 16 bases lay between the germline ends. CDR3 length: 16 amino acids.

About this clonotype: Its ends do not fully match the called genes, so a read error is possible. This chain links TRBV12-3 or TRBV12-4 with TRBJ1-5; TRBD1 might be the D (6 bases). The CDR3 sequence is 14 residues long. The CDR3 DNA follows: TGTGTCAGCAGTTTTACAGGGAGGGGCCAGCCCCAGCATTTT. Residues: CVSSFTGRGQPQHF.

This clonotype was counted once. CDR3 in DNA: TGTGCCAGCATTTTCGATAAGGGAAGGACTGAAGCTTTCTTT. This translates into CASIFDKGRTEAFF. This rearrangement joins TRBV6-1 to TRBJ1-1; the D is unclear. Germline CDR1 is MNHNS and CDR2 is SASEGT. Between the trimmed V and J ends, which lost 7 bases and 5 bases, there was a span of 17 bases. The CDR3 totals 14 residues.

This clonotype has a single count. The chain carries TRBV6-2 or TRBV6-3 and TRBJ2-5; possibly TRBD1 or TRBD2 for D (5 bases each). The CDR3 sequence is 12 residues long. Germline loops: CDR1 MNHEY, CDR2 SVGEGT. Trimming pared 11 bases from V and 6 bases from J, leaving 16 bases between. The CDR3, as DNA: TGTGCCGGCGGGTGGACACGGCAGACCCAGTACTTC. This encodes CAGGWTRQTQYF.

In the case of this clonotype: One end of the junction fails to match germline, which may point to a read error. The rearrangement uses TRBV20-1 and TRBJ2-1, with TRBD1 identical over 9 bases. This CDR3 is 13 amino acids long. Germline lookup yields CDR1 DFQATT and CDR2 SNEGSKA (reference sequence). The CDR3 protein is CGAPRDRADEQFF. CDR3 bases: TGCGGTGCTCCCCGGGACAGGGCTGATGAGCAGTTCTTC.

The chain carries TRBV11-1 and TRBJ2-5; the D gene could be TRBD1 or TRBD2 (5 bases each). The CDR3 sequence is 15 residues long. CDR1 SGHAT and CDR2 FQDESV come from the germline V gene (reference sequence). CDR3 in amino acids: CVSSPGPAVQETQYF. CDR3 in DNA: TGTGTCAGTAGCCCGGGACCAGCGGTTCAAGAGACCCAGTACTTC.

The chain uses TRBV12-3 or TRBV12-4 and TRBJ2-2; D gene ambiguous. V gave up 7 bases and J gave up 8 bases, with 23 bases separating them. This CDR3 region has 16 residues. The CDR3 reads CASNTSRRTITGELFF. The CDR3, as DNA: TGTGCCAGCAATACCTCCAGGAGAACGATCACTGGGGAGCTGTTTTTT.

This chain connects TRBV28 to TRBJ2-7; a weak D match, TRBD1 (6 bases). Per the germline V gene, CDR1 is MDHEN and CDR2 is SYDVKM. CDR3 length: 16 residues. The ends were cut back, 7 bases at V and 6 bases at J, with 25 bases in the middle. CDR3 sequence reads: CASNGFGSTKQGEQYF. The CDR3 nucleotides are TGTGCCAGCAATGGCTTTGGGTCAACCAAACAGGGCGAGCAGTACTTC.